This T cell receptor (beta chain) was identified during a study of cytomegalovirus exposure and HLA in healthy donors. Germline CDR1 MNHEY, CDR2 SMNVEV (reference sequence). Trimming stripped 2 bases from V and 2 bases from J, with 16 bases between. This CDR3 comprises 16 residues. Donors sampled were nominally healthy, though unrecorded immune exposures were likely. The PCR made use of 60 Vbeta and 13 Jbeta primers. The assay was immunoSEQ multiplex PCR, and TCRdb's table has in-frame clones only and misses some. Of 170,000 or so clones listed, around 80% are singletons. V usage is TRBV27 and J usage is TRBJ2-7; perhaps TRBD1 as D (5 bases). The receptor was isolated from a woman in her 50s in good health and CMV-seropositive. Specimen: PBMCs. CDR3 nucleotide sequence: TGTGCCAGCAGTTTACCTGGATTAGACAGAGCCTACGAGCAGTACTTC. Translation: CASSLPGLDRAYEQYF.